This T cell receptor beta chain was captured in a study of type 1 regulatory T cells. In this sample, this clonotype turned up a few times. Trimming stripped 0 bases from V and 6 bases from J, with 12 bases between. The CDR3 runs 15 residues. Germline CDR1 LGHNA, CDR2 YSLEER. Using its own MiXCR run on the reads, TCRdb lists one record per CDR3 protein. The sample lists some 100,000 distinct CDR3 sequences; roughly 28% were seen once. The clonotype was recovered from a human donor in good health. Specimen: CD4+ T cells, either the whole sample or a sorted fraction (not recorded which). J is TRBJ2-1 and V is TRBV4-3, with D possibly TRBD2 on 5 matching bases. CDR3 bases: TGCGCCAGCAGCCAAGAGGGAACTAGTGGCAATGAGCAGTTCTTC. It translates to CASSQEGTSGNEQFF.